This note documents a single T cell receptor (beta chain) sequence. The specificity of this receptor is unknown. Base qualities are missing; no much larger clone stands one base away. Clipping removes 4 bases from V and 5 bases from J, with 10 as the unmatched junction base count. From its cysteine to its phenylalanine, the CDR3 spans 15 amino acids. Only the CDR3 portion is preserved as DNA: 45 bases, with reading frame beginning at the first base. CDR1 and CDR2, looked up from the germline V gene, are SGHDT and YYEEEE. Explained via the paper, the treatment or condition label denotes: oral pan-JAK inhibitor, 5-10 mg twice daily. Peripheral blood and lesional scalp punch biopsies were obtained from patients with alopecia areata. PBMCs were isolated by density centrifugation and stained for CD3, CD4 and CD8, after which CD4+ and CD8+ T cells were sorted on a FACSAria. The library was generated by the immunoSEQ multiplex PCR assay. RNA was extracted from all samples and reverse transcribed into cDNA, which served as template for TCR sequencing. SuperScript III was used to make first-strand cDNA, primed with a 2:1 mix of oligo-dT and random hexamers. A synthetic immune receptor repertoire was used to gauge amplification bias, and whatever bias remained was removed computationally. The original pipeline was this. After raw reads were preprocessed to remove errors, the CDR3 was defined following IMGT conventions as running from the conserved cysteine to phenylalanine. Clonality was computed as 1 minus the Shannon entropy, with the entropy normalized by log2 of the number of productive unique TCRs. CD4 or CD8 identity of scalp clones was inferred by cross-referencing scalp TCRbeta sequences with sorted blood CD4 and CD8 repertoires. Not all clones reach the TCRdb copy of this immuneACCESS table, which keeps in-frame sequences only. Checked studies attribute under half of the gap to unresolved V genes and leave the rest unexplained. V and J calls and clone size are those listed in that table; D and trimming were worked out from the DNA. This sample comprises around 97,000 clones, over 75% of them detected only once. Clones ranked in the top ten supply 11% of the sample.

These data come from a study of CD8+ T cells in alopecia areata (dated by TCRdb to the late 2010s). Study-wide context: Treated patients were enrolled in an open-label pilot trial of oral tofacitinib, 5 to 10 mg twice daily, for moderate-to-severe alopecia areata. On the human side, TCRbeta sequencing was run on scalp tissue and on sorted CD4+ and CD8+ peripheral blood T cells from healthy controls and from alopecia areata patients with either patchy or totalis/universalis disease. Tofacitinib was administered for 6 to 18 months, and 6 months of follow-up off drug were then conducted to assess delayed response and recurrence. TCRbeta CDR3 regions were amplified by immunoSEQ multiplex PCR using 35 Vbeta forward and 13 Jbeta reverse primers. The study used high-throughput TCRbeta sequencing to examine T cell clonal expansion in alopecia areata, in both the C3H/HeJ mouse model and human patients. In treated patients, disease severity was measured using the SALT score, which gives the percentage of scalp surface area affected. Clonality in the scalp was compared among normal scalp (n=4), patchy alopecia areata scalp (n=8), and alopecia totalis/universalis scalp (n=8). Tofacitinib-treated patients had biopsies at baseline and at 4 and 24 weeks of treatment, with a later scalp biopsy in several patients. The RNA source kit depended on sample type: the PAXgene miRNA kit for fixed scalp, the miRNeasy kit for PBMCs, and the RNeasy kit for mouse skin. What the research found in general, with its limitations: Scalp TCR repertoire analysis is complicated because resident alphabeta T cells in normal human skin are also sequenced, whereas mouse skin is dominated by gammadelta T cells. TCR sequences shared between patients were less clear than in mice, possibly partly because of HLA diversity in the patient population. Because the treated cohort was small and included a single nonresponder, larger studies are needed to assess links between baseline CD8+ expansion and response. Compared with normal scalp, lesional scalp had higher clonality and more expanded CD8+ clones, particularly in alopecia totalis/universalis, a pattern that suggests antigenic drive. During tofacitinib treatment, many expanded lesional clones stuck around in both scalp and blood, and this persistence may partly explain why relapse happens after treatment is stopped. Tofacitinib significantly lowered scalp clonality and the number of expanded CD8+ clones among the top 100 scalp clones.

The chain employs TRBV5-6 and TRBJ2-7, with TRBD1 matching 9 junction bases. The clonotype comes from a human donor with alopecia areata. The material was CD8+ T cells sorted from blood, obtained between weeks 30 and 35, from a patient treated with tofacitinib. Read as DNA, the sequence is TGTGCCAGCAGCCCGGAGGGGACAGGGTTCCACGAGCAGTACTTC. It translates to CASSPEGTGFHEQYF.